This T cell receptor (beta chain) was captured in a study of T cell changes during pregnancy in multiple sclerosis (dated by TCRdb to the late 2010s). As for the study more broadly: Changes in the T cell repertoire over the course of pregnancy were examined in this study in women with multiple sclerosis.

About this clone itself: There is no known antigen for this receptor. Nothing much larger sits one base from this clone, and base qualities are not available.

Libraries were prepared through the immunoSEQ multiplex PCR assay. TCRdb obtained this table from immuneACCESS and retained in-frame rearrangements with V and J assigned. These tables miss some clones; where compared with another copy, unresolved V genes account for less than half of the shortfall, and the remainder is unexplained. The sample table contains some 61,000 clones; only one count was recorded for roughly nine tenths of them. The ten largest clones take up 0.86% of the sample. The CDR3 holds 15 amino acids from the cysteine to the phenylalanine. Only CDR3 DNA remains: 45 bases, in frame from the first base. Via the germline V gene, CDR1 is SGHRS and CDR2 YFSETQ. V has 3 bases trimmed and J has 6 bases trimmed; junction bases matching no gene number 6.

The material was peripheral blood, obtained in the second trimester of pregnancy. The chain is assembled from TRBV5-1 and TRBJ1-1; 12 bases in the middle match TRBD1. The sequence was collected from a female donor with multiple sclerosis, enrolled in a pregnancy study. The DNA sequence is given as TGCGCCAGCAGCTGGGGGACAGGGGGCCTCCCTGAAGCTTTCTTT. Its protein reads: CASSWGTGGLPEAFF.